The 6 T cell receptor beta chains listed next were all sequenced from one sample in a study of cytomegalovirus exposure and HLA in healthy donors. This PCR relied on a set of 60 Vbeta primers and 13 Jbeta primers. The data were produced by immunoSEQ multiplex PCR, yet TCRdb's version contains in-frame clones alone and is incomplete. The data show some 150,000 clones, around 86% seen once. Source material: PBMCs. These TCRs come from a woman aged 25 to 39 in good health and CMV-seronegative.

The gene calls are TRBV28 and TRBJ1-2; weak D call: TRBD1 (6 bases). Germline V gives CDR1 MDHEN, CDR2 SYDVKM. The ends were cut back, 1 base at V and 7 bases at J, with 19 bases in the middle. The CDR3 is 16 residues long. The CDR3 is CASSLSVAAGAGGYTF. CDR3 sequence (DNA): TGTGCCAGCAGTTTATCGGTTGCCGCGGGGGCTGGTGGCTACACCTTC.

This sequence joins TRBV15 and TRBJ1-2; D gene uncertain. Looked up from germline, CDR1 is LNHNV and CDR2 is YYDKDF (reference sequence). The CDR3 covers 15 residues. Trimming removed 0 bases at V and 6 bases at J, with 14 bases between. The CDR3 loop reads CATSRDRHAGDGYTF. CDR3 nucleotide sequence: TGTGCCACCAGCAGAGATCGCCACGCCGGAGATGGCTACACCTTC.

The rearrangement links TRBV2 to TRBJ1-6, with a possible D match to TRBD1 (5 bases). Germline loops: CDR1 SNHLY, CDR2 FYNNEI. V lost 6 bases to trimming and J lost 0 bases, with 9 bases between them. This CDR3 is built from 15 residues. DNA of the CDR3: TGTGCCAGCAGAGGGGAAAGCTCCTATAATTCACCCCTCCACTTT. Its protein is CASRGESSYNSPLHF. The full variable domain, in which reference TRBV2 and TRBJ1-6 provide the parts outside the CDR3, is EPEVTQTPSHQVTQMGQEVILRCVPISNHLYFYWYRQILGQKVEFLVSFYNNEISEKSEIFDDQFSVERPDGSNFTLKIRSTKLEDSAMYFCASRGESSYNSPLHFGNGTRLTVT.

The J gene is TRBJ1-3, the V gene TRBV11-2; TRBD1 agrees at 10 bases. CDR3 length: 16 residues. The trim removed 4 bases at V and 2 bases at J, leaving 5 bases unmatched. Germline CDR1 is SGHAT and CDR2 is FQNNGV. The CDR3 sequence is CASSSRQGAAGNTIYF. The CDR3 coding sequence is TGTGCCAGCAGCTCACGACAGGGGGCCGCTGGAAACACCATATATTTT.

CDR3 sequence: CASRRQAVRNWNEKLFF. CDR3 nucleotide sequence: TGTGCCAGCAGAAGACAGGCTGTACGCAACTGGAATGAAAAACTGTTTTTT. The chain couples TRBV27 to TRBJ1-4, with a possible D match to TRBD1 (6 bases). The CDR3 is 17 amino acids. Trimming removed 6 bases at V and 5 bases at J, with 22 bases between. Germline V gene sequence: CDR1 MNHEY, CDR2 SMNVEV (reference sequence).

The rearrangement links TRBV7-3 to TRBJ2-3; D is unresolved. The CDR3 runs 14 residues. Germline values: CDR1 SGHTA, CDR2 FQGTGA. Deletions cut 0 bases from V and 7 bases from J, with 11 bases between. The CDR3 loop is CASSLTVLPHTQYF. CDR3 bases: TGTGCCAGCAGCTTAACGGTGCTACCTCATACGCAGTATTTT.